The TCR beta chain described here comes from a study of breast tumors, draining lymph nodes, adjacent tissues. Trimming took off 4 bases at V and 0 bases at J, with 16 bases between the two ends. Germline V gene sequence: CDR1 SNHLY, CDR2 FYNNEI. The CDR3 has 17 residues. The lymph nodes were axillary draining lymph nodes from breast cancer patients. One entry per CDR3 protein, called by TCRdb with MiXCR from the multiplex PCR reads. The sample contains about 80,000 distinct CDR3 sequences, about 21% of which appear only once. The table lists this clonotype with many counts. The chain employs TRBV2 and TRBJ2-1; D may be TRBD1 (6 bases). The material sequenced was axillary lymph node tissue. This clonotype was sampled from a female donor with breast cancer. Some clones in this sample may be carry-over from other donors' samples. CDR3 region: CASSAVGTRASYNEQFF. The DNA of the CDR3 is TGTGCCAGCAGTGCTGTGGGGACACGGGCCTCCTACAATGAGCAGTTCTTC.